The clone carrying this T cell receptor beta chain showed up just a few times. No antigen is known for it. This record comes from a study of T cells in Graves' hyperthyroidism and ophthalmopathy. Regarding the study as a whole: Within blood appeared most thyroid clonotypes that had expanded above 0.001. Classification by a 13 V-J model distinguished ophthalmopathy from stable hyperthyroidism.

Template material for amplifying TCR beta CDR3 regions consisted of RNA transcripts. Carried out on the TCR CDR3, a first-round RT-PCR used the HTBI primer set. MiXCR, run by TCRdb on the multiplex PCR reads, gives a single entry per CDR3 protein. The sample has 490,000 or so distinct CDR3 sequences, 40% to 50% seen once. V lost 4 bases to trimming and J lost 5 bases; unmatched junction nucleotides: 15. Germline-derived CDR1 and CDR2 are SNHLY and FYNNEI. The length of the CDR3 is 17 residues. Uncontrolled infection, other autoimmune disease, pregnancy or lactation disqualified patients from enrolment.

V is TRBV2 and J is TRBJ2-5; TRBD2 aligns across 8 bases. The receptor was derived from an adult woman with Graves' disease, either hyperthyroidism or ophthalmopathy (not recorded which). Sequences were obtained from peripheral blood or thyroid tissue (not recorded which). CDR3 sequence reads: CASSARDLREGLETQYF. In DNA, the CDR3 is TGTGCCAGCAGTGCTAGAGATCTACGGGAGGGCCTGGAGACCCAGTACTTC.